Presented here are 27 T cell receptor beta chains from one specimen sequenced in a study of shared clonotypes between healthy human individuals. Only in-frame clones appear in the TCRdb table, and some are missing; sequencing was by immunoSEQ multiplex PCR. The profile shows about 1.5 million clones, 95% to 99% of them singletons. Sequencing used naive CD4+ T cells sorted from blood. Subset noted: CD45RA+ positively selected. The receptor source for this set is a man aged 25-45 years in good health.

This chain's CDR3 is CASSPKERNEKLFF. The CDR3 region has the DNA TGTGCCAGCAGCCCGAAAGAGAGGAATGAAAAACTGTTTTTT. The chain uses TRBV9 and TRBJ1-4; D not certain. V gave up 4 bases and J gave up 5 bases, with 12 bases separating them. The CDR3 has 14 residues. Looked up from germline, CDR1 is SGDLS and CDR2 is YYNGEE.

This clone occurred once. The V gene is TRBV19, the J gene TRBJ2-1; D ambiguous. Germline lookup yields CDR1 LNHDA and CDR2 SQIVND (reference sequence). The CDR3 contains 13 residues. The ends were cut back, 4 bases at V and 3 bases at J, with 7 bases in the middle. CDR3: CASSTTYYNEQFF. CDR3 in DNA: TGTGCCAGTAGTACTACCTACTACAATGAGCAGTTCTTC.

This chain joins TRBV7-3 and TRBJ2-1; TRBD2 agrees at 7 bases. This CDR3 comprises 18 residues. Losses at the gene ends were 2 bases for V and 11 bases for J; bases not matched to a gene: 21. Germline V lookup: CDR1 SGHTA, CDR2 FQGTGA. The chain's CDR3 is CASSLGYFGGGPSQQQFF. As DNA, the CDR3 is TGTGCCAGCAGCTTAGGTTATTTCGGGGGAGGGCCGAGTCAACAGCAGTTCTTC. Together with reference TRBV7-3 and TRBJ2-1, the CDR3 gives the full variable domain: GAGVSQTPSNKVTEKGKYVELRCDPISGHTALYWYRQSLGQGPEFLIYFQGTGAADDSGLPNDRFFAVRPEGSVSTLKIQRTERGDSAVYLCASSLGYFGGGPSQQQFFGPGTRLTVL.

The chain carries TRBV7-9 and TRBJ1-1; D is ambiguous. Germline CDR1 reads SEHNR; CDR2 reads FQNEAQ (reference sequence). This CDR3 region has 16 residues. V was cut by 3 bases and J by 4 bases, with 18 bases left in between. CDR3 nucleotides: TGTGCCAGCAGCTTCCCCACCATCGGGGTGTTCACTGAAGCTTTCTTT. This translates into CASSFPTIGVFTEAFF.

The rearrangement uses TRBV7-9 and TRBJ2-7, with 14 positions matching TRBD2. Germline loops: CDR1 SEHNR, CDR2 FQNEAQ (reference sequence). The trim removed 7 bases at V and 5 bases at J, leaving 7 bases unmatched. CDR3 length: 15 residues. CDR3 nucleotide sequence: TGTGCCAGCACCACGGGACTAGCGGGAGTTCACGAGCAGTACTTC. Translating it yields CASTTGLAGVHEQYF.

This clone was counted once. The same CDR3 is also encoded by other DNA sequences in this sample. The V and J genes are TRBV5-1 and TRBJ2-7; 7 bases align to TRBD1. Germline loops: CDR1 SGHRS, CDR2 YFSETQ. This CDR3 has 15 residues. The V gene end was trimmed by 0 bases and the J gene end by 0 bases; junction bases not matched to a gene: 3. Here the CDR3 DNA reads TGCGCCAGCAGCTTGGCGGGGACAGTCTCCTACGAGCAGTACTTC. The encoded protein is CASSLAGTVSYEQYF.

The CDR3 is CASSSRAGSTEAFF. In nucleotides, the CDR3 is TGCGCCAGCAGCTCAAGGGCAGGCAGCACTGAAGCTTTCTTT. The chain has TRBV5-1 and TRBJ1-1; no reliable D call. With 3 bases removed from V and 4 bases from J, the gap between germline ends came to 13 bases. Germline V gene lookup returns CDR1 SGHRS and CDR2 YFSETQ. CDR3 length equals 14 residues.

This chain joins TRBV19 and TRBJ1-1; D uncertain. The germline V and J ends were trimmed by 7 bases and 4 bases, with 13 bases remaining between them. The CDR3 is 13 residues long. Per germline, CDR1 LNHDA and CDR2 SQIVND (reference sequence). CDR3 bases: TGTGCCAGTACAGAGACCCGCGGCACTGAAGCTTTCTTT. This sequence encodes CASTETRGTEAFF.

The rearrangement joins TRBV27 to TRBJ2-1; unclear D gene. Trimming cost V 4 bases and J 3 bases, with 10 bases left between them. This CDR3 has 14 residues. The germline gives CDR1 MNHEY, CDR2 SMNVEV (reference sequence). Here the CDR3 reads CASSSPNYYNEQFF. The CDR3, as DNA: TGTGCCAGCAGTTCACCCAACTACTACAATGAGCAGTTCTTC.

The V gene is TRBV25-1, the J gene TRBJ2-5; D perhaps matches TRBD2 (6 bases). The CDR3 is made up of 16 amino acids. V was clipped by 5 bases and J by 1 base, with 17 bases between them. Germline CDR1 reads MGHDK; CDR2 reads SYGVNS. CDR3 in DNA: TGTGCCAGCAGTCCGGGGTGGGGACTGGTCCAAGAGACCCAGTACTTC. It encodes CASSPGWGLVQETQYF.

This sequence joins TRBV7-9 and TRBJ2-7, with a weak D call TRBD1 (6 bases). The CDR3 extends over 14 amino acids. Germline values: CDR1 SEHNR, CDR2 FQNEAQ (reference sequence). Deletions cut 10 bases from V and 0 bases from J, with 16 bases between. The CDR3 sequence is CAIERGIGSYEQYF. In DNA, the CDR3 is TGTGCCATCGAAAGGGGGATAGGCTCCTACGAGCAGTACTTC.

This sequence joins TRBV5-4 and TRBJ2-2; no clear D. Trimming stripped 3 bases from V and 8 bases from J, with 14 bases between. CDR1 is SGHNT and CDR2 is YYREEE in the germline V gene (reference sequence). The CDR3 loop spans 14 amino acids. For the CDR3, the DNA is TGTGCCAGCAGCTCCCCGGGTGTATCGGGGGAGCTGTTTTTT. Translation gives CASSSPGVSGELFF. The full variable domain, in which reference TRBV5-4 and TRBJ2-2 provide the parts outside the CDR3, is ETGVTQSPTHLIKTRGQQVTLRCSSQSGHNTVSWYQQALGQGPQFIFQYYREEENGRGNFPPRFSGLQFPNYSSELNVNALELDDSALYLCASSSPGVSGELFFGEGSRLTVL.

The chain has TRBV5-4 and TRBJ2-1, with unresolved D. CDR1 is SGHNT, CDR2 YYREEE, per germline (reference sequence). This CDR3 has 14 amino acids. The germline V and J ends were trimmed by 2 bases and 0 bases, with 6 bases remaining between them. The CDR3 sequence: CASSFVGSYNEQFF. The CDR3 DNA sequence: TGTGCCAGCAGCTTCGTGGGCTCCTACAATGAGCAGTTCTTC.

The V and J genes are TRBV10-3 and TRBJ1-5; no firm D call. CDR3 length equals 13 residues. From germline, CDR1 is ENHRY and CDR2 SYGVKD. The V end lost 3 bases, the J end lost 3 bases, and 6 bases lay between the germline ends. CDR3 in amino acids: CAISDHDNQPQHF. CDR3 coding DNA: TGTGCCATCAGTGATCACGACAATCAGCCCCAGCATTTT.

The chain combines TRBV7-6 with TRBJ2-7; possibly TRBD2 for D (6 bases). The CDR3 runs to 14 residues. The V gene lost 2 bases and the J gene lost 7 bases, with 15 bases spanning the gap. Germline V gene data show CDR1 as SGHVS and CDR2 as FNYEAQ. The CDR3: CASSLRRDSGEQYF. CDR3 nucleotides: TGTGCCAGCAGCTTACGACGGGACTCGGGTGAGCAGTACTTC.

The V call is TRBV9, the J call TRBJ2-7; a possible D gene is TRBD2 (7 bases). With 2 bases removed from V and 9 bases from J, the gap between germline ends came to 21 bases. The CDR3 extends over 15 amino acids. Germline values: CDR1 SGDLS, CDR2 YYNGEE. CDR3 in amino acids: CASSVRGAGLLGQYF. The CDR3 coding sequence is TGTGCCAGCAGCGTCCGGGGGGCAGGTCTTTTAGGGCAGTACTTC.

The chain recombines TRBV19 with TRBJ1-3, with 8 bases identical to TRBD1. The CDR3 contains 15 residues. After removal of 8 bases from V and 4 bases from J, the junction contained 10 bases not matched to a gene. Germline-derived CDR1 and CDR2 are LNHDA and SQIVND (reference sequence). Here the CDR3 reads CASSPSAGGGNTIYF. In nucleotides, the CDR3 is TGTGCCAGTTCCCCTTCGGCAGGGGGCGGAAACACCATATATTTT.

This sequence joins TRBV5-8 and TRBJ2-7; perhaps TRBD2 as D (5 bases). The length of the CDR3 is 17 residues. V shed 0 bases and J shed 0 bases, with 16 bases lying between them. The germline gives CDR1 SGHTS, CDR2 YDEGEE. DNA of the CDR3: TGTGCCAGCAGCTTGGAACCTTGGACGGGGAGCTCCTACGAGCAGTACTTC. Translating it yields CASSLEPWTGSSYEQYF.

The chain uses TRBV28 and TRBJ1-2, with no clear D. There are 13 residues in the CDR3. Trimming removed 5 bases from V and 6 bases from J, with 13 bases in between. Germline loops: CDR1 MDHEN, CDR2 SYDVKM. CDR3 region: CASSPPRRDGYTF. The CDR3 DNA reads TGTGCCAGCAGTCCCCCCAGACGGGATGGCTACACCTTC.

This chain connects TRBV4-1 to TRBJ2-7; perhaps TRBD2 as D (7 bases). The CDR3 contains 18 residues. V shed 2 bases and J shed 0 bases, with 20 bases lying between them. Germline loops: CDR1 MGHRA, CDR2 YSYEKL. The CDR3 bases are TGCGCCAGCAGCCAAAGCCGGCGGGGGCCAGGAGGCTCCTACGAGCAGTACTTC. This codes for CASSQSRRGPGGSYEQYF.

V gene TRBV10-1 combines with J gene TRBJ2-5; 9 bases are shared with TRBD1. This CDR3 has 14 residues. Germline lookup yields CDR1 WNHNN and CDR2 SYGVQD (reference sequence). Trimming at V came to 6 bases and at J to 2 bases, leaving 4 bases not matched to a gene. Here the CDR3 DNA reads TGCGCCAGCAGCCCCGGACAGGGGCAAGAGACCCAGTACTTC. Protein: CASSPGQGQETQYF.

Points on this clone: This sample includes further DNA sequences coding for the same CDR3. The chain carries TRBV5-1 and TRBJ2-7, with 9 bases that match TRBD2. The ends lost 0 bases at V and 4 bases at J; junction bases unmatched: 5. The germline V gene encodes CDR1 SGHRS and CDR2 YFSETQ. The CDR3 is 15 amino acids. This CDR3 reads CASSLGLADYYEQYF. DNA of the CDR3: TGCGCCAGCAGCTTGGGACTAGCGGACTATTACGAGCAGTACTTC.

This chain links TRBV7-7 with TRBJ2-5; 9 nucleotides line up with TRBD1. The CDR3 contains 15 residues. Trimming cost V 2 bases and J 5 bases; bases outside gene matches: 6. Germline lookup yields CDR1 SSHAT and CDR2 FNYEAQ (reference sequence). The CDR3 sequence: CASSLIGTGLETQYF. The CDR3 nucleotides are TGTGCCAGCAGCTTAATCGGGACAGGGCTGGAGACCCAGTACTTC.

The CDR3 sequence: CASSWTEGGIVGYEQYF. CDR3 nucleotides: TGTGCCAGCAGCTGGACAGAGGGGGGCATAGTGGGCTACGAGCAGTACTTC. This chain joins TRBV7-9 and TRBJ2-7; D may correspond to TRBD1 or TRBD2 (6 bases each). The CDR3 totals 17 residues. Germline V gives CDR1 SEHNR, CDR2 FQNEAQ (reference sequence). Trimming removed 4 bases at V and 3 bases at J, with 22 bases between.

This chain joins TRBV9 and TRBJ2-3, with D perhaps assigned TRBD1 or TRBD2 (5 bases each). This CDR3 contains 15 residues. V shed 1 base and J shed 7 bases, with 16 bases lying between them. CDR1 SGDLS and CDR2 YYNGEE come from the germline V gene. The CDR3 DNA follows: TGTGCCAGCAGCGTAACCAGCGAGGGGTTTCATACGCAGTATTTT. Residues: CASSVTSEGFHTQYF.

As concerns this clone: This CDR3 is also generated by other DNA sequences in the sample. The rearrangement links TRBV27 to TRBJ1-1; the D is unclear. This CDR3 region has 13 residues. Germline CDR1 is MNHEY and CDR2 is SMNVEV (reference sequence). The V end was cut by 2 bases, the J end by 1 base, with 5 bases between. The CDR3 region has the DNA TGTGCCAGCAGTTTAAGGCAGAACACTGAAGCTTTCTTT. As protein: CASSLRQNTEAFF.

The CDR3 coding sequence is TGTGCCAGCAGGCCGGGACAGGGCCTCTCTGGGGCCAACGTCCTGACTTTC. Its translation: CASRPGQGLSGANVLTF. The genes are TRBV28 and TRBJ2-6; 9 nucleotides align to TRBD1. Germline loops: CDR1 MDHEN, CDR2 SYDVKM. The CDR3 has 17 residues. J lost 0 bases, V lost 6 bases, and 6 bases had no gene match.